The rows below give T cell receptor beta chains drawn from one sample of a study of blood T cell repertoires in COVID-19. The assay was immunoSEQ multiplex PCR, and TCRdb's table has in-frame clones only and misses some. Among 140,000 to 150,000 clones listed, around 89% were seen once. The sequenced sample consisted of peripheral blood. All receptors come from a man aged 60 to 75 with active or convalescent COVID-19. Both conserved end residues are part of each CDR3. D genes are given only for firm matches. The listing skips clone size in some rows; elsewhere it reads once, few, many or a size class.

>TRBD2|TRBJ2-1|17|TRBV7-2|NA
TGTGCCAGCAGCTCTTTGCCCTGGACTAGCGGGGGGGATGAGCAGTTCTTC
CASSSLPWTSGGDEQFF
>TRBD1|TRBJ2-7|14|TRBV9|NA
TGTGCCAGCAGCACCAGGACAGGGGGCAACGAGCAGTACTTC
CASSTRTGGNEQYF
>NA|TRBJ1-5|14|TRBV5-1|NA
TGCGCCAGCAGCTTCGACCCCGCAGCGCAGCCCCAGCATTTT
CASSFDPAAQPQHF
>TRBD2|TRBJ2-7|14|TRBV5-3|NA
TGTGCCAGAAGCTTGAGGGGTAGCGGGTACGAGCAGTACTTC
CARSLRGSGYEQYF
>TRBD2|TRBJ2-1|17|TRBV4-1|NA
TGCGCCAGCAGCCGGGGAGGGGCGAGACTAGCGGACAATGAGCAGTTCTTC
CASSRGGARLADNEQFF
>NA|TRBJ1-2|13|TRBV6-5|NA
TGTGCCAGCAGCACTTCAGGGTCATATGGCTACACCTTC
CASSTSGSYGYTF
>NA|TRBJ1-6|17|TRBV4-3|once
TGCGCCAGCAGCCAAGATCGAGTTGCAGGCCCGAATTCACCCCTCCACTTT
CASSQDRVAGPNSPLHF
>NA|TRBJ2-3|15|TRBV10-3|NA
TGTGCCATCAGTCGAGGGGGGGGTAGCACAGATACGCAGTATTTT
CAISRGGGSTDTQYF
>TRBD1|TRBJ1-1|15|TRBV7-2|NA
TGTGCCAGCAGCTCAGCCGGGACAGGGGGCACTGAAGCTTTCTTT
CASSSAGTGGTEAFF
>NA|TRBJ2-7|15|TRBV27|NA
TGTGCCAGCAGTTCAGATCCGGGTGTCGCCTACGAGCAGTACTTC
CASSSDPGVAYEQYF
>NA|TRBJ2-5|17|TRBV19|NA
TGTGCCAGTAGTAACTATGCCCTACTAGATGGGCAAGAGACCCAGTACTTC
CASSNYALLDGQETQYF
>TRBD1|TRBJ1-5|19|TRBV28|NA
TGTGCCAGCCCTCCCCGGCGAGGGGGCAATACGGATAGCGGTCAGCCCCAGCATTTT
CASPPRRGGNTDSGQPQHF
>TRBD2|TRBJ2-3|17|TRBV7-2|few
TGTGCCAGCAGCTCCCCCCCTTTAGCGGGATTTCCAGATACGCAGTATTTT
CASSSPPLAGFPDTQYF
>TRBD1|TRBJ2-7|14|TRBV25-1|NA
TGTGCCACCCAGTGGGGGTCAGGGGGCGACGAGCAGTACTTC
CATQWGSGGDEQYF
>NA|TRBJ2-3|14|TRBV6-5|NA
TGTGCCAGCAGACACAGGAAATCCACAGATACGCAGTATTTT
CASRHRKSTDTQYF
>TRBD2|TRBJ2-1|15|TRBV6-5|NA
TGTGCCAGCAGTTCCGGGACTAGCAGAGACAATGAGCAGTTCTTC
CASSSGTSRDNEQFF
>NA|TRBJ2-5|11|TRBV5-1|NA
TGCGCCAGCAGCCTACAAGAGACCCAGTACTTC
CASSLQETQYF
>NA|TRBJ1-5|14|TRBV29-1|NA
TGCAGCGTTATGTCCTTTGGCCCCAATCAGCCCCAGCATTTT
CSVMSFGPNQPQHF
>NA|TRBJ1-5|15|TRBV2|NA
TGTGCCAGCAGTGAATCGAGTGGGGGCAGGCAGCCCCAGCATTTT
CASSESSGGRQPQHF
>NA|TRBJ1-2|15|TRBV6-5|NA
TGTGCCAGCAGTTACTCCGTACAGGCCGAAAATGGCTACACCTTC
CASSYSVQAENGYTF
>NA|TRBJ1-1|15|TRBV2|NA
TGTGCCAGCAGTGAAGGTCAGGGTAGGAACACTGAAGCTTTCTTT
CASSEGQGRNTEAFF
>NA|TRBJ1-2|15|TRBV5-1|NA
TGCGCCAGCAGCTTGGGCCTAGGACAGTTCTATGGCTACACCTTC
CASSLGLGQFYGYTF
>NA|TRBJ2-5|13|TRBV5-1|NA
TGCGCCAGCAGCTTGGGTAGCCGAGAGACCCAGTACTTC
CASSLGSRETQYF
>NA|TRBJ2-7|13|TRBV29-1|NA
TGCAGCGTTGTATCAGGGGGCGGGGGTGAGCAGTACTTC
CSVVSGGGGEQYF
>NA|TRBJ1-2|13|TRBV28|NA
TGTGCCAGTTACCCCACTGTTGATTATGGCTACACCTTC
CASYPTVDYGYTF
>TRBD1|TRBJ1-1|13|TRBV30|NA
TGTGCCTGGAGTGGGGACAGGGGCCCTGAAGCTTTCTTT
CAWSGDRGPEAFF
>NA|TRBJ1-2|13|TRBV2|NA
TGTGCCAGTACGACTTGGCCCGGCTATGGCTACACCTTC
CASTTWPGYGYTF
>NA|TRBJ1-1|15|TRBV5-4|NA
TGTGCCAGCAGCTTGGCCATGGGGGGGGCCACTGAAGCTTTCTTT
CASSLAMGGATEAFF
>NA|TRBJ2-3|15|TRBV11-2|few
TGTGCCAGCAGCTTAGCAGGGAATCCCACAGATACGCAGTATTTT
CASSLAGNPTDTQYF
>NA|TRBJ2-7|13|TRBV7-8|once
TGTGCCAGCAGTTTAAGCGGACGCTACGAGCAGTACTTC
CASSLSGRYEQYF
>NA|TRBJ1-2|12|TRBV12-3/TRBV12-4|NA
TGTGCCAGCAGTTATCGGGTGGATGGCTACACCTTC
CASSYRVDGYTF
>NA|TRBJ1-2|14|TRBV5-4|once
TGTGCCAGCAGCTTGGGGGGCCCCGCCTATGGCTACACCTTC
CASSLGGPAYGYTF
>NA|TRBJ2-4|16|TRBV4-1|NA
TGCGCCAGCAGCCAATTTATAAATATAGCCAAAAACATTCAGTACTTC
CASSQFINIAKNIQYF
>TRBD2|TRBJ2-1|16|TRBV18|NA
TGTGCCAGCTCACCACCGCTAGCGGGAGGGCCTGATGAGCAGTTCTTC
CASSPPLAGGPDEQFF
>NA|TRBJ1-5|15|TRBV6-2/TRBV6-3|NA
TGTGCCAGCAGTTACGAGACAGTATTCGTTCAGCCCCAGCATTTT
CASSYETVFVQPQHF
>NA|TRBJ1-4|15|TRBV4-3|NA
TGCGCCAGCAGCCAAGGGGCTGCAACTAATGAAAAACTGTTTTTT
CASSQGAATNEKLFF
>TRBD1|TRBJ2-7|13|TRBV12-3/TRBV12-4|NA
TGTGCCAGCTGCCGGGACAGACCCTACGAGCAGTACTTC
CASCRDRPYEQYF
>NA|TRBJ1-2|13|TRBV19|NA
TGTGCCAGTAGTATAGTAGGGGACTATGGCTACACCTTC
CASSIVGDYGYTF
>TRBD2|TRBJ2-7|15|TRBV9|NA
TGTGCCAGCAGCGTTGCAGCGGGGGACCTCTACGAGCAGTACTTC
CASSVAAGDLYEQYF
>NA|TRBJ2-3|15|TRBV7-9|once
TGTGCCAGCAGCGAAGACGGAAGGGGATCAGATACGCAGTATTTT
CASSEDGRGSDTQYF
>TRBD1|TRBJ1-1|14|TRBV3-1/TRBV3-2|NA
TGTGCCAGCAGGCGACAGGGGGTCAATGCTGAAGCTTTCTTT
CASRRQGVNAEAFF
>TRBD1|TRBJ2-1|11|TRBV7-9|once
TGTGCCAGCAGCTTAGAGGACAGGCGGTTCTTC
CASSLEDRRFF
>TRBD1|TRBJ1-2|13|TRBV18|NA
TGTGCCAGCTCACCGACAGGGGGTGAAGGCTACACCTTC
CASSPTGGEGYTF
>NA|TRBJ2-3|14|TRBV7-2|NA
TGTGCCAGCAGCTTAGACGGGAGCACAGATACGCAGTATTTT
CASSLDGSTDTQYF
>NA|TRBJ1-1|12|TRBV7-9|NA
TGTGCCAGCAGCCCCCTCGGCACTGAAGCTTTCTTT
CASSPLGTEAFF
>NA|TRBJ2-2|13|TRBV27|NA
TGTGCCAGCAACCGACAGGACACCGGGGAGCTGTTTTTT
CASNRQDTGELFF
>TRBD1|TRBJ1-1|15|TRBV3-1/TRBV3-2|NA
TGTGCCAGCAGTCGGAACAGGGGTCTTAACACTGAAGCTTTCTTT
CASSRNRGLNTEAFF
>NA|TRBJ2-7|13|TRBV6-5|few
TGTGCCAGCAATCGGGGGTTATCCTACGAGCAGTACTTC
CASNRGLSYEQYF
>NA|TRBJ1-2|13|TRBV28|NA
TGTGCCAGCAGTTTATTCGGGGGTAGGGGCTACACCTTC
CASSLFGGRGYTF
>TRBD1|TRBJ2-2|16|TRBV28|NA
TGTGCCAGCAGTTTAAGGGGCAGGGGGATTGGCGGGGAGCTGTTTTTT
CASSLRGRGIGGELFF
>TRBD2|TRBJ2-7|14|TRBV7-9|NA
TGTGCCAGCAGCCCCCGAGCGGGAGACTACGAGCAGTACTTC
CASSPRAGDYEQYF
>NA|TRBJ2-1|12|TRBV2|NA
TGTGCCAGCAGTGCAGAAGCAGGCGAGCAGTTCTTC
CASSAEAGEQFF
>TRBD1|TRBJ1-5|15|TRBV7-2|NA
TGTGCCAGCAGCCAAGACAGGGCCATTGGTCAGCCCCAGCATTTT
CASSQDRAIGQPQHF
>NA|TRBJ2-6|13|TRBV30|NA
TGTGCCTGGAGACAGAGTGGGGCCAACGTCCTGACTTTC
CAWRQSGANVLTF
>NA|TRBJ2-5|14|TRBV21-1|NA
TGTGCCAGCACCCCCCCCAGGGGGCTGGAGACCCAGTACTTC
CASTPPRGLETQYF
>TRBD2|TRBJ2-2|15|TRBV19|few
TGTGCCAGTAGTATACCACTAGCGGGCACCGGGGAGCTGTTTTTT
CASSIPLAGTGELFF
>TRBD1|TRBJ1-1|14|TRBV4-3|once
TGCGCCAGCAGTCAGGGACAGCTAGGCAGGGGAGCTTTCTTT
CASSQGQLGRGAFF
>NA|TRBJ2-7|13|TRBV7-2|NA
TGTGCCAGCAGCGTCGATGTACGGTACGAGCAGTACTTC
CASSVDVRYEQYF